This T cell receptor beta chain was sequenced for a study of T cell repertoires in cytomegalovirus infection. Overall study context: Evidence of both CMV infection and a matching HLA type came from public TCR beta signatures.

TCRdb reprocessed the reads via MiXCR and lists one record per CDR3 protein. The table includes more than 150,000 distinct CDR3 sequences, roughly 20% detected once. This CDR3 has 15 residues. The ends lost 5 bases at V and 5 bases at J; junction bases unmatched: 10. Germline V CDR1 and CDR2: MDHEN, SYDVKM. This clonotype has only a few counts. What it recognizes is unknown. Study findings and constraints: CMV carriers having the relevant HLA were flagged by cumulative public TCR beta family frequency. CMV-specific TCR beta clonotypes restricted by HLA-C were the ones dominating the ex vivo response.

The TCR comes from a human donor in good health (CMV status not recorded). Some clones in this sample may be carry-over from other donors' samples. The chain carries TRBV28 and TRBJ2-7; 9 bases align to TRBD1. Sequenced sample: PBMCs. CDR3 coding DNA: TGTGCCAGCAGTACCCAGGACAGGGGCGGCCACGAGCAGTACTTC. Protein sequence: CASSTQDRGGHEQYF.